This T cell receptor beta chain originates from a study of molecular identifiers for immune sequencing clone quantification. Across the whole study: Across replicate runs, RNA obtained from approximately 20,000 or 100,000 naive CD8 cells was divided into five, with four undergoing sequencing.

Whole-study results and caveats: The study found clones above 20 RNA copies held over 99% of effector molecules and under 1% in naive cells.

Each CDR3 protein gets one entry after TCRdb re-called the PCR reads with MiXCR. This sample has about 8,300 distinct CDR3 sequences, with around a third found just once. Naive CD8 T cell sorting was performed on the CD8+CD4-CCR7+CD45RA+ phenotype. This CDR3 comprises 13 residues. Germline V gene lookup returns CDR1 SQVTM and CDR2 ANQGSEA. Trimming removed 5 bases at V and 3 bases at J, with 11 bases between. With respect to this clonotype: Its specificity is not known.

Sequences were obtained from naive CD8+ T cells from blood, with Jurkat cell RNA spiked in. Noted subset: FACS-sorted CD8+CD4-CCR7+CD45RA+ naive T cells. V usage is TRBV29-1 and J usage is TRBJ1-5; D is ambiguous. The sequence was collected from a human donor in good health. Some libraries in this study had Jurkat cell RNA spiked in. Written as DNA, the CDR3 is TGCAGCGTTTCGCGCGGAAACAATCAGCCCCAGCATTTT. Amino acids: CSVSRGNNQPQHF.